This T cell receptor (beta chain) was obtained from a study of vaccination effects on CD4 cells after COVID-19. Study outcomes and limitations: Late in the post-vaccination period, infection-induced and vaccine-induced clones underwent marked clonal contraction.

Expansion of antigen-specific CD4+ T cells with viral peptide pools was carried out by the ViraFEST assay before sequencing. Researchers isolated CD4+ T cells once 9 to 11 days of culture had elapsed. Trimming shortened V by 1 base and J by 6 bases, and 9 bases separated the two germline ends. Looked up from germline, CDR1 is LGHNA and CDR2 is YNFKEQ. There are 13 residues in the CDR3. Remarks on this clone: The antigen is not known.

Only in-frame clones appear in the TCRdb table, and some are missing; sequencing was by immunoSEQ multiplex PCR. The table lists tens of thousands of clones, roughly 62% of them singletons. The chain combines TRBV4-2 with TRBJ1-1; D may be TRBD1 (6 bases). This specimen was CD4+ T cells from PBMCs cultured with HCoV-229E spike peptides, taken before COVID-19 vaccination. The TCR originated in a human donor who received a COVID-19 vaccine. CDR3 sequence: CASSQGGRAEAFF. The CDR3 coding sequence is TGTGCCAGCAGCCAAGGGGGGCGCGCTGAAGCTTTCTTT.